Listed here are 10 T cell receptor beta chains from one sample, sequenced in a study of beta chain features in type 1 diabetes. Study-wide results and caveats: Moderately but significantly shorter TCRB CDR3s were found in Type 1 diabetes patients in all four CD4+ subsets.

Investigators reverse transcribed all isolated RNA, so they sequenced expressed TCRB transcripts. TCRdb's table, derived via immunoSEQ multiplex PCR, lists solely in-frame clones and lacks some. The sample includes some 190,000 clones, less than 10% of them seen just once. No cognate antigen is known for these TCRs. The sequencing input was central memory CD4+ T cells from blood. The receptors here all came from a man aged 18-30 years with type 1 diabetes.

This clone has more than one count but fewer than ten. The chain has TRBV19 and TRBJ2-2, with 8 bases lining up with TRBD1. The CDR3 runs 15 residues. Looked up from germline, CDR1 is LNHDA and CDR2 is SQIVND (reference sequence). The V gene end was trimmed by 9 bases and the J gene end by 1 base; junction bases not matched to a gene: 7. The CDR3 reads CASRGTGLNTGELFF. The DNA for the CDR3 is TGTGCCAGCCGAGGGACAGGCTTGAACACCGGGGAGCTGTTTTTT.

The table lists this clone with a few counts. The J gene is TRBJ1-2, the V gene TRBV28; no definite D call. The germline V gene encodes CDR1 MDHEN and CDR2 SYDVKM. The V end lost 3 bases, the J end lost 6 bases, and 23 bases lay between the germline ends. The CDR3 runs 17 residues. As DNA, the CDR3 is TGTGCCAGCAGTTTGGTTCGTCTGGGCCGGGGTTCACATGGCTACACCTTC. It codes for CASSLVRLGRGSHGYTF.

This clone was picked up a small number of times. CDR3 residues: CASSIRPGQGMETQYF. The DNA for the CDR3 is TGTGCCAGTAGTATCCGACCGGGACAGGGGATGGAGACCCAGTACTTC. The chain has TRBV19 and TRBJ2-5; 10 positions match TRBD1. This CDR3 contains 16 residues. V was clipped by 3 bases and J by 5 bases; unmatched bases: 9. Germline CDR1 and CDR2: LNHDA and SQIVND (reference sequence).

The sample holds a few counts of this clone. The chain has TRBV30 and TRBJ1-3; a weak D match, TRBD1 (5 bases). The length of the CDR3 is 14 residues. The V end was cut by 2 bases, the J end by 4 bases, with 12 bases between. The germline V gene encodes CDR1 GTSNPN and CDR2 SVGIG (reference sequence). CDR3 sequence: CAWSMGGIGNTIYF. Written as DNA, the CDR3 is TGTGCCTGGAGTATGGGGGGAATCGGAAACACCATATATTTT.

J is TRBJ2-5 and V is TRBV4-3; no clear D gene. CDR1 LGHNA and CDR2 YSLEER come from the germline V gene. The CDR3 totals 15 residues. V was cut by 0 bases and J by 4 bases, with 12 bases left in between. The CDR3, as DNA: TGCGCCAGCAGCCAAGATCAGAGGCCCGGAGAGACCCAGTACTTC. The encoded protein is CASSQDQRPGETQYF.

The chain has TRBV5-1 and TRBJ1-1; a weak D match, TRBD1 (5 bases). Between the trimmed V and J ends, which lost 2 bases and 3 bases, there was a span of 8 bases. The CDR3 length is 13 residues. The germline gives CDR1 SGHRS, CDR2 YFSETQ. CDR3 sequence (DNA): TGCGCCAGCAGCTTCAGGGTCGACACTGAAGCTTTCTTT. Its protein is CASSFRVDTEAFF.

The sample holds a few counts of this clone. The rearrangement joins TRBV5-1 to TRBJ2-7; D possibly corresponds to TRBD2 (6 bases). The CDR3 spans 16 residues. Germline V gene lookup returns CDR1 SGHRS and CDR2 YFSETQ. V was shortened by 0 bases and J by 6 bases, with 19 bases between the two germline ends. Written as DNA, the CDR3 is TGCGCCAGCAGCTTGGGGGGCTGGCGGGGTGTCGCCGAGCAGTACTTC. This codes for CASSLGGWRGVAEQYF.

In this sample, this clone turned up many times. The V and J genes are TRBV29-1 and TRBJ1-1, with D possibly being TRBD1 (5 bases). CDR1 is SQVTM and CDR2 is ANQGSEA in the germline V gene. V was pared by 5 bases and J by 6 bases, with 16 bases between. The CDR3 extends over 13 amino acids. The CDR3 region has the DNA TGCAGCGTTCAAGGTCAGGGATTCTCTGAAGCTTTCTTT. Residues: CSVQGQGFSEAFF. Combining the CDR3 with reference TRBV29-1 and TRBJ1-1 gives the whole variable domain SAVISQKPSRDICQRGTSLTIQCQVDSQVTMMFWYRQQPGQSLTLIATANQGSEATYESGFVIDKFPISRPNLTFSTLTVSNMSPEDSSIYLCSVQGQGFSEAFFGQGTRLTVV.

This clone was counted at least ten times. The chain is built from TRBV9 and TRBJ2-7; 9 positions match TRBD2. Germline trimming cut 3 bases from V and 8 bases from J; bases unmatched to any gene: 9. CDR1 is SGDLS, CDR2 YYNGEE, per germline. This CDR3 is 14 amino acids long. The CDR3 DNA follows: TGTGCCAGCAGCGCCGGGGGACTAGCCTGGAAGCAGTACTTC. Encoded protein: CASSAGGLAWKQYF.

This clone was found a few times. The genes are TRBV5-1 and TRBJ2-2, with 8 bases aligning to TRBD1. Trimming took 5 bases from V and 5 from J; bases not matched to a gene: 5. There are 14 residues in the CDR3. The germline V gene has CDR1 SGHRS and CDR2 YFSETQ. Written as DNA, the CDR3 is TGCGCCAGCAGAGAGCAGGGGGCGACCGGGGAGCTGTTTTTT. It codes for CASREQGATGELFF.